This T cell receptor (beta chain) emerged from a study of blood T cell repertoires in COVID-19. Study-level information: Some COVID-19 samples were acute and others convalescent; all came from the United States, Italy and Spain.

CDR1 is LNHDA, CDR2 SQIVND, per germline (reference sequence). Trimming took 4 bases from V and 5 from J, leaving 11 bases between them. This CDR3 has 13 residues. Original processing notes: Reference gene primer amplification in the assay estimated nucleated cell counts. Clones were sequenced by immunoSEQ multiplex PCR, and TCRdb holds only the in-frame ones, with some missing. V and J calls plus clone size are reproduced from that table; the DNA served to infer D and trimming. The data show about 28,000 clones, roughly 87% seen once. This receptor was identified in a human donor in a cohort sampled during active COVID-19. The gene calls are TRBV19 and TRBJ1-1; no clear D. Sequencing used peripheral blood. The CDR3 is CASSKREGTEAFF. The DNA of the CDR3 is TGTGCCAGTAGTAAGCGTGAGGGTACTGAAGCTTTCTTT.